What follows is one TCR beta chain and its context. Antigen unknown. The data stem from a study of vaccination and CD4 T cells after COVID-19. Researchers used the Oncomine TCR Beta short-read assay to sequence DNA from cultured CD4+ T cells. MiXCR, run by TCRdb on the PCR reads, gives a single entry per CDR3 protein. The sample records some 11,000 distinct CDR3 sequences, 30% being singletons. Treatment specified: roughly ten-day PBMC culture with coronavirus spike peptide pools or control peptides (ViraFEST assay). ViraFEST grew antigen-specific T cells using peptide pools, then sequenced TCRs. V was trimmed by 6 bases and J by 9 bases, leaving 24 bases between them. CDR3 length: 15 residues. Per the germline V gene, CDR1 is SGHTS and CDR2 is YDEGEE.

This rearrangement joins TRBV5-8 to TRBJ1-1; no reliable D call. This receptor was identified in a human donor with COVID-19. The source material was cultured CD4+ T cells from blood. As DNA, the CDR3 is TGTGCCAGCACCGATCTTCCCCAGCTGTCGAGTAAAGCTTTCTTT. As protein: CASTDLPQLSSKAFF.